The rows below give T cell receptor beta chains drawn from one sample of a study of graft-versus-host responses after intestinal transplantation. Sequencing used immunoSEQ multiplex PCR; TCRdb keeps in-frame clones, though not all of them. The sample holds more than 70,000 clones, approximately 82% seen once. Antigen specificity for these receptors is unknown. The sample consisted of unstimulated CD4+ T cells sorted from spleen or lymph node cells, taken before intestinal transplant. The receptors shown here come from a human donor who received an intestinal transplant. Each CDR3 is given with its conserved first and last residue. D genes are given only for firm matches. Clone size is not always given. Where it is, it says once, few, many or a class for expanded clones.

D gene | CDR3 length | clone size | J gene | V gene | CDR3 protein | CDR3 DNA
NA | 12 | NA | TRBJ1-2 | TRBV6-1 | CASRFTGSGYTF | TGTGCCAGCAGGTTTACAGGGAGTGGCTACACCTTC
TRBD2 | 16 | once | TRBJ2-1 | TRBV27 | CASSRGTSGRYNEQFF | TGTGCCAGCAGCAGGGGGACTAGCGGGAGATATAATGAGCAGTTCTTC
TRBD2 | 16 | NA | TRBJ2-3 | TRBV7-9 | CASSLDSSGGFDTQYF | TGTGCCAGCAGCTTAGACAGTAGCGGGGGGTTTGATACGCAGTATTTT
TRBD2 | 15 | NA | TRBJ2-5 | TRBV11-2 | CASSFWRGGQETQYF | TGTGCCAGCAGCTTTTGGCGGGGGGGGCAAGAGACCCAGTACTTC
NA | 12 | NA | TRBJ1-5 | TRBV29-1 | CSVGQSNQPQHF | TGCAGCGTAGGACAGAGCAATCAGCCCCAGCATTTT
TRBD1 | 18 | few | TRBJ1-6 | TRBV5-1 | CASSPTVETGMRNSPLHF | TGCGCCAGCAGCCCGACCGTTGAGACAGGGATGCGTAATTCACCCCTCCACTTT
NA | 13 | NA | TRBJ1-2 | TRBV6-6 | CASRAGTTEGYTF | TGTGCCAGCAGGGCCGGGACAACAGAAGGCTACACCTTC
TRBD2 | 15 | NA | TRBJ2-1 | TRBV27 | CASMRRGGDFNEQFF | TGTGCCAGCATGAGGCGGGGGGGCGATTTTAATGAGCAGTTCTTC
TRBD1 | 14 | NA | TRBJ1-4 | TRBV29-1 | CSVASPGQREKLFF | TGCAGCGTTGCGTCACCGGGACAGAGGGAAAAACTGTTTTTT
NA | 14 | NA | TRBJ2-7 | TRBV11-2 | CASSLDRVSYEQYF | TGTGCCAGCAGCTTAGACAGGGTGTCCTACGAGCAGTACTTC
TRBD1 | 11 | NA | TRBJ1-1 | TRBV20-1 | CSGQGGRGAFF | TGCAGTGGACAGGGAGGAAGAGGGGCTTTCTTT
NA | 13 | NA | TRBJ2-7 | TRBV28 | CASSEPVSGEQYF | TGTGCCAGCAGCGAGCCCGTTTCGGGCGAGCAGTACTTC
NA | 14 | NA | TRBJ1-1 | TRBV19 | CASSIWTDNTEAFF | TGTGCCAGTAGTATTTGGACAGACAACACTGAAGCTTTCTTT
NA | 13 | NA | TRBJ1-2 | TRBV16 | CASSQVTNYGYTF | TGTGCCAGCAGCCAGGTCACAAACTATGGCTACACCTTC
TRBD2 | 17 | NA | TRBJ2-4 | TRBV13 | CASSLRTSGVGADIQYF | TGTGCCAGCAGCCTAAGGACTAGCGGGGTTGGGGCGGACATTCAGTACTTC
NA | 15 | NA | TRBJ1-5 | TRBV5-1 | CASSPQGGSNQPQHF | TGCGCCAGCAGTCCTCAAGGAGGGAGCAATCAGCCCCAGCATTTT
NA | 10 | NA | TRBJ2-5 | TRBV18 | CASSGETQYF | TGTGCCAGCTCCGGTGAGACCCAGTACTTC
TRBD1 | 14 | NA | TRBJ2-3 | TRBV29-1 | CSVPPGTATDTQYF | TGCAGCGTCCCCCCCGGGACAGCCACAGATACGCAGTATTTT
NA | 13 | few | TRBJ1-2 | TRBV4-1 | CASSQDTGYGYTF | TGCGCCAGCAGCCAAGACACTGGCTATGGCTACACCTTC
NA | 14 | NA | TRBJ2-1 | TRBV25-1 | CASSDRGTYNEQFF | TGTGCCAGCAGTGATAGGGGTACCTACAATGAGCAGTTCTTC
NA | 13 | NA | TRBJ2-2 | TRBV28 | CAAGVHRTGELFF | TGTGCCGCCGGGGTGCATCGCACCGGGGAGCTGTTTTTT
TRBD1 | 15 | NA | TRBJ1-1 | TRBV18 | CASSPTRTGMTEAFF | TGTGCCAGCTCCCCGACCCGGACAGGGATGACTGAAGCTTTCTTT
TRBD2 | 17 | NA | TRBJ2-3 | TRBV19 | CASSWGLAGVRTDTQYF | TGTGCCAGTAGCTGGGGACTAGCGGGAGTCCGCACAGATACGCAGTATTTT
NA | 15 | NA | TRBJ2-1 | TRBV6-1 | CASGQGLQPNNEQFF | TGTGCCAGCGGGCAGGGACTCCAACCAAACAATGAGCAGTTCTTC
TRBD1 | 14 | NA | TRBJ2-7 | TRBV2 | CASSESRQGSEQYF | TGTGCCAGCAGTGAATCCAGACAGGGTAGCGAGCAGTACTTC
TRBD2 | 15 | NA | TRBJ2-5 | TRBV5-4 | CASSGEAGGLETQYF | TGTGCCAGCAGCGGTGAAGCGGGGGGGTTAGAGACCCAGTACTTC
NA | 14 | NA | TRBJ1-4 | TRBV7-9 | CASSQRGSDEKLFF | TGTGCCAGCAGCCAAAGGGGCTCGGATGAAAAACTGTTTTTT
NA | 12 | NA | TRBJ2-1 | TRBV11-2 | CASSLSGGEQFF | TGTGCCAGCAGCTTATCTGGCGGTGAGCAGTTCTTC
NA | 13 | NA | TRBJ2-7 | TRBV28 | CASSLMGYYEQYF | TGTGCCAGCAGTTTGATGGGCTACTACGAGCAGTACTTC